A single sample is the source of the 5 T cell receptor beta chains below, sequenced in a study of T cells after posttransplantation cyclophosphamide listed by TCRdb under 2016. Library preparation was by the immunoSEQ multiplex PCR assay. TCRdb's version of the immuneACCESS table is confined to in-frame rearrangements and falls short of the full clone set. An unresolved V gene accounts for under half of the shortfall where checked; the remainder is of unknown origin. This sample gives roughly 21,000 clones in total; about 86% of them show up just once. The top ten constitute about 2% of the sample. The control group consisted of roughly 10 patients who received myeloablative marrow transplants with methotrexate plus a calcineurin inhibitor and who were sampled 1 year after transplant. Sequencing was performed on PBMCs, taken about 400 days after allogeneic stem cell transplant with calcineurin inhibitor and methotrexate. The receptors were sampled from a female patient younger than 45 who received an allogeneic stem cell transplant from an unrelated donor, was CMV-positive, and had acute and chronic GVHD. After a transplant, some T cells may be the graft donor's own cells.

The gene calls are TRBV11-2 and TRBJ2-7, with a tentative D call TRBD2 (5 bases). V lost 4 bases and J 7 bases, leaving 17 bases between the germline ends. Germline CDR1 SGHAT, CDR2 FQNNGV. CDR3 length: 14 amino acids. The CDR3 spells CASSSTTRLGEQYF. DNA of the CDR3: TGTGCCAGCAGCTCGACTACTAGATTAGGAGAGCAGTACTTC.

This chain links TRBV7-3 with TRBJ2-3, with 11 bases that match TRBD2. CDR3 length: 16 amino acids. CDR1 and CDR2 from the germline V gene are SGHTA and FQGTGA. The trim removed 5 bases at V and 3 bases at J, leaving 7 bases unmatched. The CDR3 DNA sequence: TGTGCCAGCAGCCTAGGGACTAGCGGTACGACAGATACGCAGTATTTT. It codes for CASSLGTSGTTDTQYF.

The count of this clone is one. The CDR3 DNA is TGTGCCTGGAGTGTATCGGGCAAGGGGGAAAAACTGTTTTTT. Its protein product is CAWSVSGKGEKLFF. The V gene is TRBV30, the J gene TRBJ1-4, with D maybe TRBD1 (5 bases). The V end lost 0 bases, the J end lost 8 bases, and 13 bases lay between the germline ends. The CDR3 covers 14 residues. Germline V gene lookup returns CDR1 GTSNPN and CDR2 SVGIG (reference sequence).

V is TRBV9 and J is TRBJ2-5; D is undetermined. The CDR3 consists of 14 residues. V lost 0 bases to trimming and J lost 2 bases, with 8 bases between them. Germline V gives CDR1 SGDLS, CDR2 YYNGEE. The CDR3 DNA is TGTGCCAGCAGCGTAGGGCTACTACAAGAGACCCAGTACTTC. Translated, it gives CASSVGLLQETQYF.

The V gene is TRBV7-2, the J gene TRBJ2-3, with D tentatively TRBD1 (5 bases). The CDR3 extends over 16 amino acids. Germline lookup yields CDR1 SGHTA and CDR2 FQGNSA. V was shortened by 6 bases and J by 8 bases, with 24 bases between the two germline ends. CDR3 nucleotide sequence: TGTGCCAGCAGTCCAGCGAAGGGGCCGGATCTTGGTACGCAGTATTTT. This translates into CASSPAKGPDLGTQYF.